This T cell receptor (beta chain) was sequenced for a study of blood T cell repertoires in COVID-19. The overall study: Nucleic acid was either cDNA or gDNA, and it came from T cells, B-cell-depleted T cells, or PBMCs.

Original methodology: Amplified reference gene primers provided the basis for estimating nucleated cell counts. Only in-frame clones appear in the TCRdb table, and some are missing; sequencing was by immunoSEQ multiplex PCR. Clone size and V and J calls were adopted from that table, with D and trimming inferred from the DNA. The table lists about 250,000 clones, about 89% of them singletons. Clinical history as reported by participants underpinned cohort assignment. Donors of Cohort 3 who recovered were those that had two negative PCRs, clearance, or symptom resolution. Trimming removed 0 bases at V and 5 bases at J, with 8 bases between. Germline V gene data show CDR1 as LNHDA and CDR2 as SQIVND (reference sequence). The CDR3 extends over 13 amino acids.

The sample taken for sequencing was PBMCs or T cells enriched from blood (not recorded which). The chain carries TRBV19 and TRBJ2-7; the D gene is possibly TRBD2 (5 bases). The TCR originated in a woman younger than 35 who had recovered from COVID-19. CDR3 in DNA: TGTGCCAGTAGTATAGACAGGAGGAACGAGCAGTACTTC. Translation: CASSIDRRNEQYF.